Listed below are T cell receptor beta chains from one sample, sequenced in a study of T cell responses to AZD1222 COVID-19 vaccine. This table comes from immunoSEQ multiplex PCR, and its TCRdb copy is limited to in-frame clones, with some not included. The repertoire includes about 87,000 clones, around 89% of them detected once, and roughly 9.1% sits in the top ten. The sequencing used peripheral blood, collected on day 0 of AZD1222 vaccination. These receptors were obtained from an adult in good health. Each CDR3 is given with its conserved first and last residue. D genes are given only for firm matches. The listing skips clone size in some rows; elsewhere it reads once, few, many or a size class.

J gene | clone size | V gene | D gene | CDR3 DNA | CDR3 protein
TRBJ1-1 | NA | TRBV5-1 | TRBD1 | TGCGCCAGCAGCTCCGACAGGGGGAGGAATGAAGCTTTCTTT | CASSSDRGRNEAFF
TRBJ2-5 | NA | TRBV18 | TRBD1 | TGTGCCAGCTCAATACGCCGGGACAGGGCAGAGACCCAGTACTTC | CASSIRRDRAETQYF
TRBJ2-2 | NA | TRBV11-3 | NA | TGTGCCAGCAGCTTAGAGGGCCAGATCACCGGGGAGCTGTTTTTT | CASSLEGQITGELFF
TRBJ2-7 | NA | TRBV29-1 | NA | TGCAGCGTTGAAGAAGGAGGTTACGAGCAGTACTTC | CSVEEGGYEQYF
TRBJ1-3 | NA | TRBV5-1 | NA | TGCGCCAGCAGTGGGCAGGGTGGATCTGGAAACACCATATATTTT | CASSGQGGSGNTIYF
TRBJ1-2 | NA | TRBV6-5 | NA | TGTGCCAGCACCCCCCGCGGGGGCCATGGCTACACCTTC | CASTPRGGHGYTF
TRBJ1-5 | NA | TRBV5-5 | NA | TGTGCCAGCAGCTTATCCTCCGCTCAGCCCCAGCATTTT | CASSLSSAQPQHF
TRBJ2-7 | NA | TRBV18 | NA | TGTGCCAGCTCACCTCCCACAGCGGGCCTCACCTACGAGCAGTACTTC | CASSPPTAGLTYEQYF
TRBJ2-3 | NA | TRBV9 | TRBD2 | TGTGCCAGCAGCATGGCGGGGGGGCAACAGAGCACAGATACGCAGTATTTT | CASSMAGGQQSTDTQYF
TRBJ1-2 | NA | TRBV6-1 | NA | TGTGCCAGCAGTGAATACACGAACTATGGCTACACCTTC | CASSEYTNYGYTF
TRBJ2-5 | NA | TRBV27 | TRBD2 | TGTGCCAGCAGTTCATGGACTAGCGGGGTCCAAGAGACCCAGTACTTC | CASSSWTSGVQETQYF
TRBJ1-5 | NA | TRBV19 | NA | TGTGCCAGTATCCAGGTAACAGGGAAGAATCAGCCCCAGCATTTT | CASIQVTGKNQPQHF
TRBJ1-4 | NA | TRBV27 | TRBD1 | TGTGCCAGCAGGCCCACAGGGGGTGAAAAACTGTTTTTT | CASRPTGGEKLFF
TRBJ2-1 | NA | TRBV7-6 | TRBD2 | TGTGCCAGCAGGCCCTTGGCGGGGGTTAACAATGAGCAGTTCTTC | CASRPLAGVNNEQFF
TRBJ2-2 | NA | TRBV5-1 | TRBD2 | TGCGCCAGCAGCCCCAGACTAGCGGGGGACACCGGGGAGCTGTTTTTT | CASSPRLAGDTGELFF
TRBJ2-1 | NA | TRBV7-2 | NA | TGTGCCAGCAGCTTAGCGGGGCCAGGGGGGACCTCCTACAATGAGCAGTTCTTC | CASSLAGPGGTSYNEQFF
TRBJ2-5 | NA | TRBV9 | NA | TGTGCCAGCAGCGTAGGGGTCGGGGAAGAGACCCAGTACTTC | CASSVGVGEETQYF
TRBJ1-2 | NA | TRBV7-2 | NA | TGTGCCAGCAGCGGGGGACGGCTCGTTAACTATGGCTACACCTTC | CASSGGRLVNYGYTF
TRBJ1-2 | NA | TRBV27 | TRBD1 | TGTGCCAGCAAGTCTGGGACAGGGCCTAACTATGGCTACACCTTC | CASKSGTGPNYGYTF
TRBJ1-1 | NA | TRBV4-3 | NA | TGCGCCAGCAGCCAAGATGGGCGGTCGACCCCGGTCACTGAAGCTTTCTTT | CASSQDGRSTPVTEAFF
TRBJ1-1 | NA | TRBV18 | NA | TGTGCCAGCTCACCACCCAGGGCGGCTGAAGCTTTCTTT | CASSPPRAAEAFF
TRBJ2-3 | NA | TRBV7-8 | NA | TGTGCCAGCAGCTACCTACCCCAAGACCCCACAGATACGCAGTATTTT | CASSYLPQDPTDTQYF
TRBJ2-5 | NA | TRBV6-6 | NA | TGTGCCAGCAGTTACTCGGGCTCCCCAGAGACCCAGTACTTC | CASSYSGSPETQYF
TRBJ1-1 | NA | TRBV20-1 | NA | TGCAGTGCTTCTGGGAACACTGAAGCTTTCTTT | CSASGNTEAFF
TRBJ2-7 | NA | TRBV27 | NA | TGTGCCAGCAGTTTAGGGCCCGAGCAGTACTTC | CASSLGPEQYF
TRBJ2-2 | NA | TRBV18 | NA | TGTGCCAGCTCACGGGACACCTCGAACACCGGGGAGCTGTTTTTT | CASSRDTSNTGELFF
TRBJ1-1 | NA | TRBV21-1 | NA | TGTGCCAGCCACAGGTTTGGCGGTATGAACACTGAAGCTTTCTTT | CASHRFGGMNTEAFF
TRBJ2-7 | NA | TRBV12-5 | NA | TGTGCTAGTGGTAAGGGGGTCGGGACTACCTACGAGCAGTACTTC | CASGKGVGTTYEQYF
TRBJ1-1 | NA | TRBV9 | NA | TGTGCCAGCAGCGGGTCAGGGGCCAACACTGAAGCTTTCTTT | CASSGSGANTEAFF
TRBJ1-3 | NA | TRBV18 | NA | TGTGCCAGCTCCCCGGGAGGGGACACCATATATTTT | CASSPGGDTIYF
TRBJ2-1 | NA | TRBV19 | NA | TGTGCCAGTAGTAGGCAGGGTCGGGTCAATGAGCAGTTCTTC | CASSRQGRVNEQFF
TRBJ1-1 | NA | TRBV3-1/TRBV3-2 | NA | TGTGCCAGCAGCCCCCTCGCCGAGGTAGGGAACACTGAAGCTTTCTTT | CASSPLAEVGNTEAFF
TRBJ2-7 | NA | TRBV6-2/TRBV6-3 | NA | TGTGCCAGCAGTTACGGAGGAGTCTCCTACGAGCAGTACTTC | CASSYGGVSYEQYF
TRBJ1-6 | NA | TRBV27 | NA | TGTGCCAGCAGCCCGGTGGGGAATTCACCCCTCCACTTT | CASSPVGNSPLHF
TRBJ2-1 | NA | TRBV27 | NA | TGTGCCAGCAGTTCCCTGGATCCACGGGATGAGCAGTTCTTC | CASSSLDPRDEQFF
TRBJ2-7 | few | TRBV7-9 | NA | TGTGCCAGCAGCCCAAGCTTAGCCAGGGACGGGCAGTACTTC | CASSPSLARDGQYF
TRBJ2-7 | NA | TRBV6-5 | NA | TGTGCCAGCGGGGCCCAACCTGGCTCCTACGAGCAGTACTTC | CASGAQPGSYEQYF
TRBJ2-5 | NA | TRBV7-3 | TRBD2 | TGTGCCAGCAGCTTAGGGGGGGTCCAGGAGACCCAGTACTTC | CASSLGGVQETQYF
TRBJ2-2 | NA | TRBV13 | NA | TGTGCCAGCAGTGGGATCGGGTCCCCGGGTGGGGAGCTGTTTTTT | CASSGIGSPGGELFF
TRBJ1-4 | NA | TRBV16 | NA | TGTGCCAGCAGCCAACAGGCAGGTGGAGAAAAACTGTTTTTT | CASSQQAGGEKLFF
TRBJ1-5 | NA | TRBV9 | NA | TGTGCCAGCAGCGTAGGGGGGTACGGACAGCCCCAGCATTTT | CASSVGGYGQPQHF
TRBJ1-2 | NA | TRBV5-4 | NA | TGTGCCAGCAGCTTGAGGACTCCAGGACTTAACTATGGCTACACCTTC | CASSLRTPGLNYGYTF
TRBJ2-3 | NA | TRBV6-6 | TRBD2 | TGTGCCAGCAGAACCGGGACTAGCGGGGGGGTCGATACGCAGTATTTT | CASRTGTSGGVDTQYF
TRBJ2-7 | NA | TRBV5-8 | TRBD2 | TGTGCCAGCAGCTTGGCTCCGCTAGCGGGGATATCTTACGAGCAGTACTTC | CASSLAPLAGISYEQYF
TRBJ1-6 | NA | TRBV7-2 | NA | TGTGCCAGCAGCCCAGGGCGGGAATATAATTCACCCCTCCACTTT | CASSPGREYNSPLHF
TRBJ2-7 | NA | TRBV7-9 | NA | TGTGCCAGCAGCTTCGAACGCTACGAGCAGTACTTC | CASSFERYEQYF
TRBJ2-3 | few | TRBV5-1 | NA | TGCGCCAGCAGCCTACCGGGGGTAGCGCGCACAGATACGCAGTATTTT | CASSLPGVARTDTQYF
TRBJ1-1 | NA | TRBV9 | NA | TGTGCCAGCAGCGCTCAGGGGCAGAGGCGTGCTTTCTTT | CASSAQGQRRAFF
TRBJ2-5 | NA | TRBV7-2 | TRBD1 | TGTGCCAGCAGCTTATCCGGGACAGGGGATCTAGAGACCCAGTACTTC | CASSLSGTGDLETQYF
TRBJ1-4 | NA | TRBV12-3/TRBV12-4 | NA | TGTGCCAGCAGTTTAGGCCAGAAACTGTTTTTT | CASSLGQKLFF
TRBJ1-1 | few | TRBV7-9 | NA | TGTGCCAGCAGCTTACCGCGGGGGCTGAACACTGAAGCTTTCTTT | CASSLPRGLNTEAFF
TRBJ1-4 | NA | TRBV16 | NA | TGTGCCAGCAGCCGCTCTACCGGAGGGCCGGATGAAAAACTGTTTTTT | CASSRSTGGPDEKLFF
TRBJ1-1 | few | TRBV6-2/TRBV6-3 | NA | TGTGCCAGCAGTTACGGATGGGGGGGACTGAGGAACACTGAAGCTTTCTTT | CASSYGWGGLRNTEAFF
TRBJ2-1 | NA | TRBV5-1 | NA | TGCGCCAGCAGCTCCGATGTTGAGGACAATGAGCAGTTCTTC | CASSSDVEDNEQFF